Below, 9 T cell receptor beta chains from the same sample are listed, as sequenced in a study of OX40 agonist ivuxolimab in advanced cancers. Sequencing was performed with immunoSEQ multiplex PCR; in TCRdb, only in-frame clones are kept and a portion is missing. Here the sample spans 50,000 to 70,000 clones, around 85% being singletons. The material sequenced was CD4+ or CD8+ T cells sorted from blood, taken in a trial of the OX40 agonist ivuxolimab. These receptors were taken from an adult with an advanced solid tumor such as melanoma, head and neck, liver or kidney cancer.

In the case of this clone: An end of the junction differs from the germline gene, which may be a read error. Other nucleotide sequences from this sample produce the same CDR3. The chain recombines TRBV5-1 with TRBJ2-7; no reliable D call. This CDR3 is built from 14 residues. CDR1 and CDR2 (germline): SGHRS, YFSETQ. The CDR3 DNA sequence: TGCGCTAGCAGCTGGTCGGTTAGCTCCTACGAGCAGTACTTC. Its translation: CASSWSVSSYEQYF.

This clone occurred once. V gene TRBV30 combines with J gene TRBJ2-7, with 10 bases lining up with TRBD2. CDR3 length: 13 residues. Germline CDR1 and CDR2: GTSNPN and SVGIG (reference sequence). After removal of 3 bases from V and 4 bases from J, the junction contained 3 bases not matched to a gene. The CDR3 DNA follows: TGTGCCTGGAGATTAGCGGGAGGTTACGAGCAGTACTTC. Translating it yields CAWRLAGGYEQYF.

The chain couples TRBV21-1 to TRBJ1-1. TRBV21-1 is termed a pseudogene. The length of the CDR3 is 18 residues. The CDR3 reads CASSKVGPQAGVAAEAFF. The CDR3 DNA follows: TGTGCCAGCAGCAAAGTAGGCCCCCAGGCGGGGGTTGCGGCTGAAGCTTTCTTT.

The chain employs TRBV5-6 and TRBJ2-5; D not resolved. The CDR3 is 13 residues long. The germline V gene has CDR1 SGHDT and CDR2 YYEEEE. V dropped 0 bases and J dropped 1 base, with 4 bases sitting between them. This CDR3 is CASSLDTQETQYF. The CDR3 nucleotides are TGTGCCAGCAGCTTGGATACCCAAGAGACCCAGTACTTC.

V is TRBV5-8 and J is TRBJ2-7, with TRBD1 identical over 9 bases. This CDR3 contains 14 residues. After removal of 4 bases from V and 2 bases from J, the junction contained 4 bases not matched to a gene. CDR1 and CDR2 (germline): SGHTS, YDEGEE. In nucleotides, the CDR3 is TGTGCCAGCAGCCAGGGACAGGGACCCTACGAGCAGTACTTC. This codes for CASSQGQGPYEQYF.

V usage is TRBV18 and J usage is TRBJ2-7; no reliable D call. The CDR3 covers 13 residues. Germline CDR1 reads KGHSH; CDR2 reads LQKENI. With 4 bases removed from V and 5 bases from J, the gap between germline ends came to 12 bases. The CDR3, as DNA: TGTGCCAGCTCACTCCATTTCACGAACGAGCAGTACTTC. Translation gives CASSLHFTNEQYF.

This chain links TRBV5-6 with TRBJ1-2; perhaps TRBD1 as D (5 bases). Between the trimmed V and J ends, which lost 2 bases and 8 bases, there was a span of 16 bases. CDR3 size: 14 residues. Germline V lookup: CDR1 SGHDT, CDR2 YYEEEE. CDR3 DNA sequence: TGTGCCAGCAGCTTAACGCAAGGGGTGAGAGGCTACACCTTC. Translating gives CASSLTQGVRGYTF.

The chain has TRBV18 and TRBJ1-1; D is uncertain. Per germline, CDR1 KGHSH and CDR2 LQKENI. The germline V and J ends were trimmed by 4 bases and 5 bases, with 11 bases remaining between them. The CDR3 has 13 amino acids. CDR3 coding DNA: TGTGCCAGCTCACTCGGTGGGCCAACTGAAGCTTTCTTT. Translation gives CASSLGGPTEAFF.

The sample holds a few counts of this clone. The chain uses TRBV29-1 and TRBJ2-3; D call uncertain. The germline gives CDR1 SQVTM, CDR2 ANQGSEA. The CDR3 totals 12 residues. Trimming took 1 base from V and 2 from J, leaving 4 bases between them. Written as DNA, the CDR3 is TGCAGCGTTGAAGGCGCCACAGATACGCAGTATTTT. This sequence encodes CSVEGATDTQYF.